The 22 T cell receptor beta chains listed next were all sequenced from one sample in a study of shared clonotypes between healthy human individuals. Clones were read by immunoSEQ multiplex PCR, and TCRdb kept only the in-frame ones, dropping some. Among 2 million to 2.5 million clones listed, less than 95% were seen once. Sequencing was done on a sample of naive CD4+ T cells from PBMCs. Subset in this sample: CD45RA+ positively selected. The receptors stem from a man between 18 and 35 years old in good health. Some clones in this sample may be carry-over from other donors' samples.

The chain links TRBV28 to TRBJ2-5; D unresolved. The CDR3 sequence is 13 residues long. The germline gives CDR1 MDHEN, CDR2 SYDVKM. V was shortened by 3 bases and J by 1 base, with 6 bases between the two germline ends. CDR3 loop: CASSLDPQETQYF. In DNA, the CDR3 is TGTGCCAGCAGTTTGGACCCCCAAGAGACCCAGTACTTC.

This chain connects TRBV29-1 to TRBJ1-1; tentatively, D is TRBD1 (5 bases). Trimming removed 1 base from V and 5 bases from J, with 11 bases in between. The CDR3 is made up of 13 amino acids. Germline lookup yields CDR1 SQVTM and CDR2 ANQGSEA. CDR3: CSVEGRARTEAFF. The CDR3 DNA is TGCAGCGTTGAAGGCAGGGCGAGGACTGAAGCTTTCTTT. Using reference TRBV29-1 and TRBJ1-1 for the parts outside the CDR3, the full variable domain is SAVISQKPSRDICQRGTSLTIQCQVDSQVTMMFWYRQQPGQSLTLIATANQGSEATYESGFVIDKFPISRPNLTFSTLTVSNMSPEDSSIYLCSVEGRARTEAFFGQGTRLTVV.

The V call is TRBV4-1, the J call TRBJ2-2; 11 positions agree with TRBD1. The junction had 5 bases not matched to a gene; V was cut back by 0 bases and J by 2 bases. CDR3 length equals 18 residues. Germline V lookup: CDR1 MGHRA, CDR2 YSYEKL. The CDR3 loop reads CASSQDFGQGANTGELFF. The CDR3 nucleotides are TGCGCCAGCAGCCAAGATTTCGGACAGGGGGCAAACACCGGGGAGCTGTTTTTT.

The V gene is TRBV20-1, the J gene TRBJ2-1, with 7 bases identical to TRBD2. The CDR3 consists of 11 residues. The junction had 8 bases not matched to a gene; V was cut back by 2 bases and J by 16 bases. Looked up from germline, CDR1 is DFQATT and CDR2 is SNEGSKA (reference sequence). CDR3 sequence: CSARSSGGGFF. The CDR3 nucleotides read TGCAGTGCTAGATCTAGCGGAGGCGGTTTCTTC.

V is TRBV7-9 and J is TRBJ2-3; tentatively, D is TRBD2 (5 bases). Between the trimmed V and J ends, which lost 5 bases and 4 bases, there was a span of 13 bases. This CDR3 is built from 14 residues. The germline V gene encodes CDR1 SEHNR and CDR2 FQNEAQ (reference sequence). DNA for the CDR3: TGTGCCAGCAGCCAAGGGAGATCGGCAGATACGCAGTATTTT. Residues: CASSQGRSADTQYF. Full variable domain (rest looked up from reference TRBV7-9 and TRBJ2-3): DTGVSQNPRHKITKRGQNVTFRCDPISEHNRLYWYRQTLGQGPEFLTYFQNEAQLEKSRLLSDRFSAERPKGSFSTLEIQRTEQGDSAMYLCASSQGRSADTQYFGPGTRLTVL.

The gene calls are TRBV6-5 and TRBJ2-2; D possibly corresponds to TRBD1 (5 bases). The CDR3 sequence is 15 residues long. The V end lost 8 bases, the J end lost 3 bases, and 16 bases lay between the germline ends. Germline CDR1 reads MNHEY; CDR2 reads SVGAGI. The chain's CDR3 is CASELKGWDTGELFF. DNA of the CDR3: TGTGCCAGCGAACTGAAGGGGTGGGACACCGGGGAGCTGTTTTTT.

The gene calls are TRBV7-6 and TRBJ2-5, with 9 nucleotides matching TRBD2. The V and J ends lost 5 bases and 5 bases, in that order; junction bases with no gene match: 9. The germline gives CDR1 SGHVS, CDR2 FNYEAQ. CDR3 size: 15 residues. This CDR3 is CASSPAGGTGETQYF. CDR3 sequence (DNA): TGTGCCAGCAGCCCGGCGGGAGGGACCGGGGAGACCCAGTACTTC.

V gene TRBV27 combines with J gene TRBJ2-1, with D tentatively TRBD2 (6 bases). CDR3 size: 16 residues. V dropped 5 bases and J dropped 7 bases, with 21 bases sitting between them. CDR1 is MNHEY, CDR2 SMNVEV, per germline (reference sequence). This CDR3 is CASSPPRGRGENEQFF. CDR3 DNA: TGTGCCAGCAGTCCCCCCCGGGGGAGAGGGGAAAATGAGCAGTTCTTC.

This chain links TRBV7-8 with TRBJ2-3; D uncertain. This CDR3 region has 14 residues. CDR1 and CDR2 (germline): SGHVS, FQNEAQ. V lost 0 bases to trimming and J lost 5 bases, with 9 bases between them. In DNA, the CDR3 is TGTGCCAGCAGCTTAGCAGAGGTAGGAGATACGCAGTATTTT. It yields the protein CASSLAEVGDTQYF.

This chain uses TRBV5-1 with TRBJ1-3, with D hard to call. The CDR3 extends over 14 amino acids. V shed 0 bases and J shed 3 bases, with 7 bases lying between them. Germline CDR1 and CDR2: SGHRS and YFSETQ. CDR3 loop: CASSLEANGNTIYF. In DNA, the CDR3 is TGCGCCAGCAGCTTGGAGGCTAATGGAAACACCATATATTTT. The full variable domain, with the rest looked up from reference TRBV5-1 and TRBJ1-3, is KAGVTQTPRYLIKTRGQQVTLSCSPISGHRSVSWYQQTPGQGLQFLFEYFSETQRNKGNFPGRFSGRQFSNSRSEMNVSTLELGDSALYLCASSLEANGNTIYFGEGSWLTVV.

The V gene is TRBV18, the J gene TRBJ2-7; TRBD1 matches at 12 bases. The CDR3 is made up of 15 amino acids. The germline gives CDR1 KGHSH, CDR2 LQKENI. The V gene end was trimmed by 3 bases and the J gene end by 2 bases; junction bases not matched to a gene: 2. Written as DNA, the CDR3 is TGTGCCAGCTCACCGGGACAGGGGGCTCCCTACGAGCAGTACTTC. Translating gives CASSPGQGAPYEQYF.

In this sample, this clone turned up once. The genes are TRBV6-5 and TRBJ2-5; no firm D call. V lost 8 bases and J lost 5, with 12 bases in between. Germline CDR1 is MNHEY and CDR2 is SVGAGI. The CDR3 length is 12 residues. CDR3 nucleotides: TGTGCCAGCCGGACGGTCCAGGAGACCCAGTACTTC. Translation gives CASRTVQETQYF.

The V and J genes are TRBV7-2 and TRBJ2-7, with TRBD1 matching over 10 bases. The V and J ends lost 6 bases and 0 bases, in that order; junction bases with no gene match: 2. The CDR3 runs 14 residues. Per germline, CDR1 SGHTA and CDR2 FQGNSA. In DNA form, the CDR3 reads TGTGCCAGCAGTGGGGACAGGGGCTCCTACGAGCAGTACTTC. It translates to CASSGDRGSYEQYF.

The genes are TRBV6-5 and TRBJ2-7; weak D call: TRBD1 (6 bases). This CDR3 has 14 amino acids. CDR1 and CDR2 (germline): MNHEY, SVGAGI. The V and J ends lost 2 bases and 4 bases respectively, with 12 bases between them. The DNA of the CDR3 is TGTGCCAGCAGTTACCGGGACACCGATTACGAGCAGTACTTC. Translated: CASSYRDTDYEQYF.

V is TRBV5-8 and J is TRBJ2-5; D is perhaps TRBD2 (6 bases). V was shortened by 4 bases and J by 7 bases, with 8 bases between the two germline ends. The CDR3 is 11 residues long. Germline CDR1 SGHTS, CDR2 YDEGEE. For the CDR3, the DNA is TGTGCCAGCAGCCCGGAGGGGACCCAGTACTTC. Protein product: CASSPEGTQYF. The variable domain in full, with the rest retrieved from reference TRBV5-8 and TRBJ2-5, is EAGVTQSPTHLIKTRGQQATLRCSPISGHTSVYWYQQALGLGLQFLLWYDEGEERNRGNFPPRFSGRQFPNYSSELNVNALELEDSALYLCASSPEGTQYFGPGTRLLVL.

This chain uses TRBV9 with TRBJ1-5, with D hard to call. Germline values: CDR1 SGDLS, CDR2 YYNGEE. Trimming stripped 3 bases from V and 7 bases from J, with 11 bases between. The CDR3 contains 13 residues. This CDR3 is CASSGLLGQPQHF. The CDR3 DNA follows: TGTGCCAGCAGCGGACTATTAGGGCAGCCCCAGCATTTT.

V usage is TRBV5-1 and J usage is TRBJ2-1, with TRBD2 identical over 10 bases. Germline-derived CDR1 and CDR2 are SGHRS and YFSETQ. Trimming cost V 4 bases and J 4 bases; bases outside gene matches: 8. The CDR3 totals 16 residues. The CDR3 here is CASSRTSGTRYNEQFF. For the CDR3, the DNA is TGCGCCAGCAGCCGCACTAGCGGGACCAGATACAATGAGCAGTTCTTC.

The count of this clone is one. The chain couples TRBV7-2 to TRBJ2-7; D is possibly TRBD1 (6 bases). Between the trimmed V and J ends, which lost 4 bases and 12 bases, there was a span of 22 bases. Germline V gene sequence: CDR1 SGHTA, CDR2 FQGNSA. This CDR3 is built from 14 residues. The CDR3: CASSSVPGHRNGYF. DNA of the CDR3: TGTGCCAGCAGCTCCGTCCCGGGACATCGCAACGGGTACTTC.

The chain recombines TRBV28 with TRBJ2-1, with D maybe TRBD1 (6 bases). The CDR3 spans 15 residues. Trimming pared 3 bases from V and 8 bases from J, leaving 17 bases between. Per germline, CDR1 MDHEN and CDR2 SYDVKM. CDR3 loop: CASSLSGTTTHEQFF. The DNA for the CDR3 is TGTGCCAGCAGTTTGTCGGGGACAACGACCCATGAGCAGTTCTTC.

The CDR3: CASSGGSLNTGELFF. CDR3 nucleotide sequence: TGTGCCAGCAGTGGCGGGTCCTTGAACACCGGGGAGCTGTTTTTT. The rearrangement joins TRBV28 to TRBJ2-2; a possible D gene is TRBD2 (5 bases). Germline loops: CDR1 MDHEN, CDR2 SYDVKM. Trimming took 5 bases from V and 1 from J, leaving 11 bases between them. There are 15 residues in the CDR3.

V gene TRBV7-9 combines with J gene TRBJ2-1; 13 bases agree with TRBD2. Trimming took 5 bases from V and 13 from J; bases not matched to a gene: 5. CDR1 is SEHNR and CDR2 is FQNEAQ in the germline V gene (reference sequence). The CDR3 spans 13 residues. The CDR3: CASSPGLAGAQFF. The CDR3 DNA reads TGTGCCAGCAGCCCCGGACTAGCGGGAGCTCAGTTCTTC.

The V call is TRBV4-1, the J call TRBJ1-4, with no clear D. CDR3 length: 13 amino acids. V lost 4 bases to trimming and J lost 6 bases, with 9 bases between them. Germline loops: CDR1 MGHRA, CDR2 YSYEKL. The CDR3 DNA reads TGCGCCAGCAGCCGGACCGGGGATGAAAAACTGTTTTTT. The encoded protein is CASSRTGDEKLFF.